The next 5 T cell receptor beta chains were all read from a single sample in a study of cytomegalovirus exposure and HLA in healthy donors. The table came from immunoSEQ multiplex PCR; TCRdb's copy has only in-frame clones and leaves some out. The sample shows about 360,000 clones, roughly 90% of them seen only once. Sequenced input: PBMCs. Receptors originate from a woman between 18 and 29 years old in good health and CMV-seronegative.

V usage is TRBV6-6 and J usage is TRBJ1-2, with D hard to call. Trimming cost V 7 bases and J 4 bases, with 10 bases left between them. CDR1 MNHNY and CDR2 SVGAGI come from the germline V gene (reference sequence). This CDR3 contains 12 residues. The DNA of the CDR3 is TGTGCCAGCACCGGAGAGGCCTATGGCTACACCTTC. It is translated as CASTGEAYGYTF.

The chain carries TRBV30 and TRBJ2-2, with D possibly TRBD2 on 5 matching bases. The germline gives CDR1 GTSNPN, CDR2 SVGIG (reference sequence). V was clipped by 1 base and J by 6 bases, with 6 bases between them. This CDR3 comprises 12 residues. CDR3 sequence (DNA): TGTGCCTGGAGTGACGGGGCCGGGGAGCTGTTTTTT. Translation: CAWSDGAGELFF. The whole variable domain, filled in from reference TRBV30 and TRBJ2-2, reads SQTIHQWPATLVQPVGSPLSLECTVEGTSNPNLYWYRQAAGRGLQLLFYSVGIGQISSEVPQNLSASRPQDRQFILSSKKLLLSDSGFYLCAWSDGAGELFFGEGSRLTVL.

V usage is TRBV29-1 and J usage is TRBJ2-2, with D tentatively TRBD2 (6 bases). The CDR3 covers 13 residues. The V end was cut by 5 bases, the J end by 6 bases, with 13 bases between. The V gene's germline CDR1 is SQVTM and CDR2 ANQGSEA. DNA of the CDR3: TGCAGCGTTTGGGGGGTTGGTGCCGGGGAGCTGTTTTTT. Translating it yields CSVWGVGAGELFF.

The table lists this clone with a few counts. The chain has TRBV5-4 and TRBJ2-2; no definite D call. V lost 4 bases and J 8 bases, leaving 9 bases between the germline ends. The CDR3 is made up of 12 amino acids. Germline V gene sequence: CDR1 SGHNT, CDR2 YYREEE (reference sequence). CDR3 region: CASSPVIGELFF. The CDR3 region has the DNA TGTGCCAGCAGCCCGGTGATAGGGGAGCTGTTTTTT.

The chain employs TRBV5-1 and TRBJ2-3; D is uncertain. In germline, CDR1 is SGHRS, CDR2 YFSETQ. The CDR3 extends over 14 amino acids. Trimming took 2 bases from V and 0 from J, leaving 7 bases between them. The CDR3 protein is CASSFGGSTDTQYF. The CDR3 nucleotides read TGCGCCAGCAGCTTCGGCGGTAGCACAGATACGCAGTATTTT.